The subject of this entry is one T cell receptor (beta chain). Authors' data handling: Nucleated cell counts were estimated from reference gene primer amplification. Sequenced by immunoSEQ multiplex PCR; TCRdb stores in-frame clones only, minus some. The DNA gave D and trimming, while V, J and clone size come from that table. The sample lists 50,000 to 65,000 clones; over 70% were seen once. V lost 0 bases to trimming and J lost 1 base, with 17 bases between them. CDR3 size: 19 residues. The germline CDR1 and CDR2 sequences are SGHRS and YFSETQ. This sample is part of a study of blood T cell repertoires in COVID-19. Study context: The samples span acute and convalescent COVID-19 from the United States, Italy and Spain. From T cells, B-cell-depleted T cells, or PBMCs came the material, which was cDNA or gDNA.

The source of this sequence is a human donor in a cohort sampled during active COVID-19. Sequences were obtained from peripheral blood. The genes are TRBV5-1 and TRBJ2-6; perhaps TRBD1 as D (6 bases). DNA of the CDR3: TGCGCCAGCAGCTTGGAGGCGGGCAGGGGAAATTCTGGGGCCAACGTCCTGACTTTC. It translates to CASSLEAGRGNSGANVLTF.